This T cell receptor beta chain was recorded in a study of cytomegalovirus exposure and HLA in healthy donors. Study background: Of the donors genotyped, several hundred in all, less than 90% fell in the Caucasian-associated ancestry cluster. Findings and caveats of the study: High sensitivity and specificity were reportedly achieved when the classifier diagnosed cytomegalovirus status.

Note on this clone: The antigen remains unidentified.

J gave up 6 bases and V 2 bases, and 10 bases lay outside the gene matches. CDR3 length equals 15 residues. In germline, CDR1 is SGHRS, CDR2 YFSETQ. Donors had nominal health at sampling but likely had unrecorded immune exposures. Both 60 Vbeta primers and 13 Jbeta primers went into the PCR. The method was immunoSEQ multiplex PCR; TCRdb's version includes in-frame clones alone and lacks a portion of them. The data show approximately 110,000 clones, 65% to 75% seen once. The rearrangement uses TRBV5-1 and TRBJ1-1; 7 nucleotides line up with TRBD1. What was sequenced was PBMCs. The TCR sequence derives from a man aged 30 to 45 in good health and CMV-seropositive. Here the CDR3 reads CASSFQGERGAEAFF. The CDR3 nucleotides read TGCGCCAGCAGCTTCCAGGGGGAAAGGGGAGCTGAAGCTTTCTTT.